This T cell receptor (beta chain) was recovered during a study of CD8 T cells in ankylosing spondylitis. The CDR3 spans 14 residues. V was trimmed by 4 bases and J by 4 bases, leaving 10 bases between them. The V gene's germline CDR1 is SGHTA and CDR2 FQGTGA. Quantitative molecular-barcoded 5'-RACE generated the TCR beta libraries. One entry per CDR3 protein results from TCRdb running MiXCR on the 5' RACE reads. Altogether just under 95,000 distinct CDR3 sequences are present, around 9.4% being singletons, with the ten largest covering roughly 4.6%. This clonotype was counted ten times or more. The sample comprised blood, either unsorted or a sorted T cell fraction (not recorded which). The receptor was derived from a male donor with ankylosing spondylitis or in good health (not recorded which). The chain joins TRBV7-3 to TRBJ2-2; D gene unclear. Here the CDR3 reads CASSSKYGTGELFF. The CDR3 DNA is TGTGCCAGCAGCTCAAAGTACGGCACCGGGGAGCTGTTTTTT.